The 24 T cell receptor beta chains reported below all come from one sample, sequenced in a study of blood T cell repertoires in COVID-19. Data came from immunoSEQ multiplex PCR; TCRdb stores just in-frame clones and leaves some out. The sample holds over 350,000 clones, roughly 89% seen once. The specimen sequenced was peripheral blood. The origin of the receptors is a woman in her twenties or thirties with acute or convalescent COVID-19.

This clone is a singleton in its sample. V and J are TRBV3-1 (or the pseudogene TRBV3-2) and TRBJ2-5; 8 nucleotides line up with TRBD1. J lost 0 bases, V lost 2 bases, and 11 bases had no gene match. Germline V gene data show CDR1 as LGHDT and CDR2 as YNNKEL (reference sequence). The CDR3 totals 18 residues. In DNA form, the CDR3 reads TGTGCCAGCAGCCAAAAACATCTGACAGGGGCATACCAAGAGACCCAGTACTTC. This codes for CASSQKHLTGAYQETQYF.

The CDR3 loop is CASSLWTSGADTQYF. CDR3 nucleotides: TGTGCCAGCAGCCTGTGGACTAGCGGAGCAGATACGCAGTATTTT. The rearrangement uses TRBV14 and TRBJ2-3; 10 positions match TRBD2. Germline loops: CDR1 SGHDN, CDR2 FVKESK. The V and J ends lost 4 bases and 4 bases, in that order; junction bases with no gene match: 5. The CDR3 length is 15 residues.

V and J are TRBV28 and TRBJ2-1, with 7 bases that match TRBD2. The length of the CDR3 is 16 residues. Germline lookup yields CDR1 MDHEN and CDR2 SYDVKM. Trimming at V came to 6 bases and at J to 1 base, leaving 9 bases not matched to a gene. CDR3 in DNA: TGTGCCAGCAGCCTACTTGGCGGGGGATCCTACAATGAGCAGTTCTTC. Amino acid sequence: CASSLLGGGSYNEQFF.

This clone was seen once. The rearrangement joins TRBV13 to TRBJ1-1; 7 bases map to TRBD1. V shed 3 bases and J 2 bases; nucleotides not matched to a gene: 3. The CDR3 length is 14 residues. Germline assignment: CDR1 PRHDT and CDR2 FYEKMQ (reference sequence). The CDR3 region has the DNA TGTGCCAGCAGCTTCCAGGGGGACAACACTGAAGCTTTCTTT. It codes for CASSFQGDNTEAFF. The full variable domain, its missing parts supplied by reference TRBV13 and TRBJ1-1, is AAGVIQSPRHLIKEKRETATLKCYPIPRHDTVYWYQQGPGQDPQFLISFYEKMQSDKGSIPDRFSAQQFSDYHSELNMSSLELGDSALYFCASSFQGDNTEAFFGQGTRLTVV.

This clone was recorded once. The CDR3 nucleotides are TGTGCCAGCAGCCAAACCACAGGAGTGAACACTGAAGCTTTCTTT. Translation gives CASSQTTGVNTEAFF. The chain is built from TRBV4-2 and TRBJ1-1, with D possibly TRBD1 on 5 matching bases. The CDR3 loop spans 15 amino acids. V shed 2 bases and J shed 0 bases, with 10 bases lying between them. Germline CDR1 LGHNA, CDR2 YNFKEQ.

V gene TRBV27 combines with J gene TRBJ1-2; possibly TRBD1 for D (5 bases). Germline V lookup: CDR1 MNHEY, CDR2 SMNVEV (reference sequence). The V end lost 2 bases, the J end lost 4 bases, and 8 bases lay between the germline ends. The CDR3 has 13 amino acids. CDR3 residues: CASSLRGSYGYTF. DNA for the CDR3: TGTGCCAGCAGTTTACGGGGGTCCTATGGCTACACCTTC.

V gene TRBV6-6 combines with J gene TRBJ1-2; 11 bases fit TRBD1. The CDR3 is 13 residues long. Germline CDR1 is MNHNY and CDR2 is SVGAGI (reference sequence). The V segment lost 7 bases and the J segment 7 bases; nucleotides outside the gene matches: 5. In nucleotides, the CDR3 is TGTGCCAGCAAGGACAGGGGGCTAGGTGGCTACACCTTC. As protein: CASKDRGLGGYTF.

The chain joins TRBV14 to TRBJ2-7; TRBD1 might be the D (6 bases). Trimming left V 3 bases short and J 1 base short, with 19 bases between. CDR1 is SGHDN and CDR2 is FVKESK in the germline V gene. CDR3 size: 17 residues. The CDR3 sequence is CASSQGPSGARSYEQYF. DNA for the CDR3: TGTGCCAGCAGCCAGGGACCCTCAGGGGCCCGATCCTACGAGCAGTACTTC.

This clone was observed many times. The V gene is TRBV11-2, the J gene TRBJ1-2; a possible D gene is TRBD1 (5 bases). The germline gives CDR1 SGHAT, CDR2 FQNNGV. V lost 6 bases to trimming and J lost 4 bases, with 18 bases between them. This CDR3 spans 15 amino acids. CDR3 DNA sequence: TGTGCCAGCAGTTCCACAGGCAATCGGGCCTATGGCTACACCTTC. Translated, it gives CASSSTGNRAYGYTF.

This clone was observed a single time. The junction differs from germline at one of its ends, possibly a read error. The chain carries TRBV3-1 (or the pseudogene TRBV3-2) and TRBJ1-1, with D unresolved. The V gene's germline CDR1 is LGHDT and CDR2 YNNKEL (reference sequence). CDR3 length equals 15 residues. The CDR3 loop reads CASSQPGGPNAEAFF. The CDR3 region has the DNA TGTGCCAGCAGCCAGCCCGGTGGGCCGAACGCTGAAGCTTTCTTT.

The chain couples TRBV18 to TRBJ1-4; 8 bases line up with TRBD1. Germline lookup yields CDR1 KGHSH and CDR2 LQKENI. With 3 bases clipped from V and 8 bases from J, the junction kept 5 bases outside the gene matches. The CDR3 has 14 amino acids. CDR3 sequence (DNA): TGTGCCAGCTCACCTATGACAGGGGACGAAAAACTGTTTTTT. Translation gives CASSPMTGDEKLFF.

J is TRBJ1-5 and V is TRBV28; D is perhaps TRBD1 (6 bases). V lost 3 bases and J lost 5, with 17 bases in between. CDR1 is MDHEN, CDR2 SYDVKM, per germline. The CDR3 sequence is 16 residues long. CDR3 amino acids: CASSFLTRGAHQPQHF. The CDR3 region has the DNA TGTGCCAGCAGTTTTCTTACACGGGGGGCGCATCAGCCCCAGCATTTT.

The chain joins TRBV19 to TRBJ1-2; D unresolved. The CDR3 has 14 amino acids. V was cut by 6 bases and J by 6 bases, with 17 bases left in between. Germline V gene lookup returns CDR1 LNHDA and CDR2 SQIVND (reference sequence). The CDR3 DNA sequence: TGTGCCAGTAGCCCCTCTGCCAGTCCAGATGGCTACACCTTC. Translation: CASSPSASPDGYTF. Full variable domain (remainder filled in from reference TRBV19 and TRBJ1-2): DGGITQSPKYLFRKEGQNVTLSCEQNLNHDAMYWYRQDPGQGLRLIYYSQIVNDFQKGDIAEGYSVSREKKESFPLTVTSAQKNPTAFYLCASSPSASPDGYTFGSGTRLTVV.

The chain has TRBV5-1 and TRBJ1-1, with 11 nucleotides matching TRBD1. The CDR3 spans 16 residues. Trimming cost V 0 bases and J 5 bases; bases outside gene matches: 6. The germline gives CDR1 SGHRS, CDR2 YFSETQ. CDR3 protein: CASSLEGQGVGTEAFF. The CDR3 DNA reads as TGCGCCAGCAGCTTGGAGGGACAGGGGGTAGGGACTGAAGCTTTCTTT.

This clone was observed a single time. The chain combines TRBV7-9 with TRBJ1-2; possible D gene TRBD1, 6 bases. Trimming took off 0 bases at V and 4 bases at J, with 12 bases between the two ends. This CDR3 has 15 amino acids. CDR1 and CDR2 (germline): SEHNR, FQNEAQ (reference sequence). CDR3 sequence reads: CASSLAGGGIYGYTF. CDR3 coding DNA: TGTGCCAGCAGCTTAGCAGGGGGAGGGATCTATGGCTACACCTTC.

The V call is TRBV7-6, the J call TRBJ1-5; D call uncertain. The V end was cut by 0 bases, the J end by 0 bases, with 9 bases between. There are 16 residues in the CDR3. Germline V CDR1 and CDR2: SGHVS, FNYEAQ. For the CDR3, the DNA is TGTGCCAGCAGCTTAGCCAGGCAGAATAGCAATCAGCCCCAGCATTTT. It translates to CASSLARQNSNQPQHF. The full variable domain, its missing parts supplied by reference TRBV7-6 and TRBJ1-5, is GAGVSQSPRYKVTKRGQDVALRCDPISGHVSLYWYRQALGQGPEFLTYFNYEAQQDKSGLPNDRFSAERPEGSISTLTIQRTEQRDSAMYRCASSLARQNSNQPQHFGDGTRLSIL.

The CDR3 here is CASRTGSSYNEQFF. CDR3 nucleotides: TGTGCCAGTAGGACGGGGAGCTCCTACAATGAGCAGTTCTTC. The chain employs TRBV19 and TRBJ2-1; D possibly corresponds to TRBD2 (5 bases). The CDR3 runs to 14 residues. Germline loops: CDR1 LNHDA, CDR2 SQIVND (reference sequence). V lost 6 bases and J 0 bases, leaving 9 bases between the germline ends.

The V gene is TRBV6-6, the J gene TRBJ2-2, with TRBD2 matching over 8 bases. The J segment lost 0 bases and the V segment lost 6 bases, leaving 24 bases of the junction unmatched. The CDR3 has 22 amino acids. CDR1 MNHNY and CDR2 SVGAGI come from the germline V gene (reference sequence). The chain's CDR3 is CASSSGRWGRGAQRPNTGELFF. CDR3 nucleotide sequence: TGTGCCAGCAGCTCCGGCCGGTGGGGGCGGGGGGCCCAGCGGCCGAACACCGGGGAGCTGTTTTTT.

The chain carries TRBV5-1 and TRBJ2-5, with a tentative D call TRBD2 (5 bases). Germline assignment: CDR1 SGHRS and CDR2 YFSETQ. The CDR3 totals 14 residues. Trimming took off 0 bases at V and 5 bases at J, with 11 bases between the two ends. This CDR3 is CASSLDGGRETQYF. In DNA, the CDR3 is TGCGCCAGCAGCTTGGATGGAGGACGGGAGACCCAGTACTTC.

This chain connects TRBV5-3 to TRBJ1-1, with D tentatively TRBD1 (6 bases). TRBV5-3 is labeled an ORF, and its function is uncertain. The CDR3 sequence is 14 residues long. The germline V and J ends were trimmed by 2 bases and 5 bases, with 13 bases remaining between them. CDR3 sequence: CARSFSGEMTEAFF. CDR3 in DNA: TGTGCCAGAAGCTTTTCAGGGGAAATGACTGAAGCTTTCTTT.

The chain recombines TRBV5-4 with TRBJ2-7, with D perhaps TRBD1 (6 bases). CDR3 length equals 13 residues. V was pared by 1 base and J by 7 bases, with 12 bases between. CDR1 is SGHNT, CDR2 YYREEE, per germline (reference sequence). The chain's CDR3 is CASSLRDTGEQYF. For the CDR3, the DNA is TGTGCCAGCAGCTTGAGGGACACGGGAGAGCAGTACTTC.

This clone has a handful of counts. This sequence joins TRBV14 and TRBJ1-6, with D hard to call. This CDR3 is 20 amino acids long. With 1 base removed from V and 3 bases from J, the gap between germline ends came to 22 bases. Germline V gene sequence: CDR1 SGHDN, CDR2 FVKESK. The CDR3 reads CASSQVEAALDICYNSPLHF. The CDR3 DNA reads TGTGCCAGCAGCCAAGTGGAGGCGGCGCTGGATATCTGCTATAATTCACCCCTCCACTTT.

The rearrangement joins TRBV2 to TRBJ1-1; D not certain. The CDR3 covers 11 residues. V dropped 10 bases and J dropped 10 bases, with 16 bases sitting between them. In germline, CDR1 is SNHLY, CDR2 FYNNEI. CDR3 sequence (DNA): TGTGCCATCCAGACCCTCCGAGGAGCTTTCTTT. It codes for CAIQTLRGAFF. Drawing the rest from reference TRBV2 and TRBJ1-1, the complete variable domain is EPEVTQTPSHQVTQMGQEVILRCVPISNHLYFYWYRQILGQKVEFLVSFYNNEISEKSEIFDDQFSVERPDGSNFTLKIRSTKLEDSAMYFCAIQTLRGAFFGQGTRLTVV.

This clone was seen more than once but under ten times. This chain uses TRBV19 with TRBJ1-4, with D perhaps TRBD1 (6 bases). V was shortened by 4 bases and J by 9 bases, with 21 bases between the two germline ends. Germline CDR1 reads LNHDA; CDR2 reads SQIVND (reference sequence). This CDR3 comprises 16 residues. CDR3 sequence: CASSTLEQGSRQKLFF. The CDR3 DNA sequence: TGTGCCAGTAGTACCCTAGAACAGGGCTCGCGGCAAAAACTGTTTTTT.